A selection of T cell receptor beta chains follows, all from one sample in a study of T cell clonotyping in hematopoietic cell transplantation. Only in-frame clones appear in the TCRdb table, and some are missing; sequencing was by immunoSEQ multiplex PCR. The data show roughly 11,000 clones, under 95% seen once. Material: peripheral blood mononuclear cells, obtained before stem cell transplant. All receptors derive from a woman between 35 and 50 years old with acute myeloid leukemia. Some clones in this sample may be carry-over from other donors' samples. The CDR3 runs from the conserved cysteine through the conserved F or W. A D gene is named only where the DNA matches it firmly. Only part of the rows carry a size: once, few, many, or a class if the clone is expanded.

j_gene: TRBJ1-2; abundance: .; v_gene: TRBV29-1; d_gene: .; CDR3nt: TGCAGCGTAGCCACATCCTCCTATGGCTACACCTTC; CDR3aa: CSVATSSYGYTF
j_gene: TRBJ1-1; abundance: .; v_gene: TRBV29-1; d_gene: .; CDR3nt: TGCAGCACCGCGGGGTCTGTGTCCAACACTGAAGCTTTCTTT; CDR3aa: CSTAGSVSNTEAFF
j_gene: TRBJ2-3; abundance: .; v_gene: TRBV9; d_gene: .; CDR3nt: TGTGCCAGCAGCGTAGAGACAATCACAGATACGCAGTATTTT; CDR3aa: CASSVETITDTQYF
j_gene: TRBJ2-7; abundance: .; v_gene: TRBV5-1; d_gene: .; CDR3nt: TGCGCCAGCAGCTTGGGGGGTTCGTCCGAGCAGTACTTC; CDR3aa: CASSLGGSSEQYF
j_gene: TRBJ2-5; abundance: once; v_gene: TRBV29-1; d_gene: .; CDR3nt: TGCAGCGTTCCCTCTCGGACAGTCCAAGAGACCCAGTACTTC; CDR3aa: CSVPSRTVQETQYF
j_gene: TRBJ2-1; abundance: .; v_gene: TRBV5-6; d_gene: .; CDR3nt: TGTGCCAGCAGCCGACAGGTGACGAATGAGCAGTTCTTC; CDR3aa: CASSRQVTNEQFF
j_gene: TRBJ1-4; abundance: .; v_gene: TRBV7-8; d_gene: .; CDR3nt: TGTGCCAGCAGCGCCTACAGGGTGGGGTATGAAAAACTGTTTTTT; CDR3aa: CASSAYRVGYEKLFF
j_gene: TRBJ2-1; abundance: .; v_gene: TRBV28; d_gene: TRBD1; CDR3nt: TGTGCCAGCGGAAAGGGACAGGCCTACAATGAGCAGTTCTTC; CDR3aa: CASGKGQAYNEQFF
j_gene: TRBJ1-1; abundance: .; v_gene: TRBV29-1; d_gene: TRBD1; CDR3nt: TGCAGCGGCGAGGGACAGGGGCAGCGCAACACTGAAGCTTTCTTT; CDR3aa: CSGEGQGQRNTEAFF
j_gene: TRBJ1-4; abundance: few; v_gene: TRBV10-3; d_gene: TRBD1; CDR3nt: TGTGCCATCAGTGCATCCGGGACAGGGGACGAAAAACTGTTTTTT; CDR3aa: CAISASGTGDEKLFF
j_gene: TRBJ2-7; abundance: .; v_gene: TRBV25-1; d_gene: TRBD2; CDR3nt: TGTGCCAGCAGTGAATCCCGGACTAGCGGCTCCTACGAGCAGTACTTC; CDR3aa: CASSESRTSGSYEQYF
j_gene: TRBJ2-7; abundance: .; v_gene: TRBV29-1; d_gene: .; CDR3nt: TGCAGCGTTGAGGGGTCGTCCTACGAGCAGTACTTC; CDR3aa: CSVEGSSYEQYF
j_gene: TRBJ2-3; abundance: .; v_gene: TRBV25-1; d_gene: .; CDR3nt: TGTGCCAGCAGTGAATACGATCTAGCGAGCACAGATACGCAGTATTTT; CDR3aa: CASSEYDLASTDTQYF
j_gene: TRBJ1-3; abundance: .; v_gene: TRBV9; d_gene: TRBD1; CDR3nt: TGTGCCAGCAGCTCTACGACAGGGGCAGGGAACACCATATATTTT; CDR3aa: CASSSTTGAGNTIYF
j_gene: TRBJ2-7; abundance: once; v_gene: TRBV5-4; d_gene: TRBD2; CDR3nt: TGTGCCAGCAGCTCGCCTACTAGCGGGAGGTCGTTCGAGCAGTACTTC; CDR3aa: CASSSPTSGRSFEQYF
j_gene: TRBJ2-2; abundance: .; v_gene: TRBV19; d_gene: .; CDR3nt: TGTGCCAGTAGTCAAACAGGGTCATCGGACACCGGGGAGCTGTTTTTT; CDR3aa: CASSQTGSSDTGELFF
j_gene: TRBJ2-1; abundance: .; v_gene: TRBV25-1; d_gene: TRBD2; CDR3nt: TGTGCCAGTCGGAGGATGGGTCGGGGGAGGGCCAGGTTGAATGAGCAGTTCTTC; CDR3aa: CASRRMGRGRARLNEQFF
j_gene: TRBJ1-5; abundance: .; v_gene: TRBV6-4; d_gene: .; CDR3nt: TGTGCCAGCAGTGACAGGGTGGGTCAGCCCCAGCATTTT; CDR3aa: CASSDRVGQPQHF
j_gene: TRBJ2-3; abundance: .; v_gene: TRBV2; d_gene: .; CDR3nt: TGTGCCAGCAGTTTTGGGTATACGCAGTATTTT; CDR3aa: CASSFGYTQYF
j_gene: TRBJ2-3; abundance: .; v_gene: TRBV27; d_gene: .; CDR3nt: TGTGCCAGCAGGCTCCAGGGGAGAGCAGATACGCAGTATTTT; CDR3aa: CASRLQGRADTQYF
j_gene: TRBJ2-3; abundance: .; v_gene: TRBV9; d_gene: TRBD2; CDR3nt: TGTGCCAGCAGCACACACCCTTCGGGGGGAACAGATACGCAGTATTTT; CDR3aa: CASSTHPSGGTDTQYF
j_gene: TRBJ1-2; abundance: .; v_gene: TRBV30; d_gene: .; CDR3nt: TGTGCCTGGAACCCGGGGGGAGTGATCTATGGCTACACCTTC; CDR3aa: CAWNPGGVIYGYTF
j_gene: TRBJ2-3; abundance: .; v_gene: TRBV9; d_gene: .; CDR3nt: TGTGCCAGCAGCGAGATTTACGCGTTAGATACGCAGTATTTT; CDR3aa: CASSEIYALDTQYF